One sample yielded the 17 T cell receptor beta chains listed below, sequenced in a study of cytomegalovirus exposure and HLA in healthy donors. Primers: 60 Vbeta forward and 13 Jbeta reverse. Repertoires were generated with immunoSEQ multiplex PCR, while TCRdb's copy carries only in-frame clones and drops some. The sample consists of 76,000 or so clones, 65% to 80% of them appearing once. The sample consisted of PBMCs. All receptors come from a man aged 25-40 years in good health and CMV-seronegative.

The V call is TRBV5-4, the J call TRBJ1-1; the D gene is possibly TRBD1 (5 bases). V lost 4 bases and J lost 5, with 15 bases in between. The CDR3 is 14 residues long. Germline lookup yields CDR1 SGHNT and CDR2 YYREEE (reference sequence). In DNA form, the CDR3 reads TGTGCCAGCAGCGTGCAGGGCAGGACGACTGAAGCTTTCTTT. Encoded protein: CASSVQGRTTEAFF.

The rearrangement uses TRBV7-8 and TRBJ2-6, with 10 bases lining up with TRBD1. CDR1 SGHVS and CDR2 FQNEAQ come from the germline V gene. This CDR3 is built from 15 residues. The V and J ends lost 5 bases and 4 bases, in that order; junction bases with no gene match: 2. The CDR3 protein is CASSRQGAGANVLTF. The CDR3 DNA sequence: TGTGCCAGCAGCCGACAGGGGGCAGGGGCCAACGTCCTGACTTTC.

About this clone itself: Other DNA sequences in the sample encode the same CDR3. V and J are TRBV4-2 and TRBJ2-7, with 8 bases matching TRBD1. This CDR3 has 15 residues. V shed 0 bases and J 1 base; nucleotides not matched to a gene: 2. Germline V gives CDR1 LGHNA, CDR2 YNFKEQ. CDR3 protein: CASSQEDRGSYEQYF. The CDR3 DNA sequence: TGTGCCAGCAGCCAAGAAGACAGGGGATCCTACGAGCAGTACTTC.

The J gene is TRBJ1-1, the V gene TRBV27; D not resolved. Between the trimmed V and J ends, which lost 5 bases and 1 base, there was a span of 17 bases. This CDR3 has 16 residues. Germline values: CDR1 MNHEY, CDR2 SMNVEV (reference sequence). In DNA form, the CDR3 reads TGTGCCAGCAGTCCAGCGAAAAGATTCGGGAACACTGAAGCTTTCTTT. The encoded protein is CASSPAKRFGNTEAFF.

This sequence joins TRBV6-6 and TRBJ1-1; 8 nucleotides agree with TRBD1. Germline CDR1 is MNHNY and CDR2 is SVGAGI (reference sequence). The trim removed 6 bases at V and 8 bases at J, leaving 5 bases unmatched. The CDR3 consists of 12 residues. The CDR3 loop is CASSRTGMEAFF. DNA of the CDR3: TGTGCCAGCAGCCGGACAGGGATGGAAGCTTTCTTT.

The V call is TRBV5-1, the J call TRBJ2-3; D remains unclear. The ends were cut back, 1 base at V and 1 base at J, with 7 bases in the middle. The CDR3 is 14 residues long. From germline, CDR1 is SGHRS and CDR2 YFSETQ. This CDR3 is CASSLLTRTDTQYF. CDR3 bases: TGCGCCAGCAGCTTGTTGACTCGCACAGATACGCAGTATTTT.

The V gene is TRBV27, the J gene TRBJ2-5, with 12 positions matching TRBD2. Trimming cost V 5 bases and J 4 bases; bases outside gene matches: 5. This CDR3 contains 15 residues. Germline assignment: CDR1 MNHEY and CDR2 SMNVEV (reference sequence). The DNA of the CDR3 is TGTGCCAGCAGTCAGTCGACTAGCGGGGGAGAGACCCAGTACTTC. This codes for CASSQSTSGGETQYF.

V and J are TRBV4-2 and TRBJ2-5; TRBD2 matches at 9 bases. CDR3 size: 14 residues. V lost 1 base, J lost 7 bases, and 4 bases stayed unmatched. Germline V gene data show CDR1 as LGHNA and CDR2 as YNFKEQ. CDR3 protein: CASSQGGGGATQYF. The CDR3 DNA reads as TGTGCCAGCAGCCAAGGGGGCGGGGGGGCGACCCAGTACTTC.

The V and J genes are TRBV18 and TRBJ2-1, with a weak D call TRBD1 (6 bases). V lost 2 bases, J lost 7 bases, and 15 bases lay in between. The CDR3 has 15 amino acids. Germline values: CDR1 KGHSH, CDR2 LQKENI. CDR3 sequence reads: CASSPKQGSGNEQFF. The CDR3 DNA reads TGTGCCAGCTCACCAAAACAGGGCTCGGGGAATGAGCAGTTCTTC.

The V gene is TRBV7-9, the J gene TRBJ2-7; 8 bases fit TRBD2. Germline CDR1 SEHNR, CDR2 FQNEAQ (reference sequence). The ends lost 1 base at V and 4 bases at J; junction bases unmatched: 9. This CDR3 comprises 16 residues. CDR3 sequence (DNA): TGTGCCAGCAGCTTAGGCTCTAGCGGGTGGATTTACGAGCAGTACTTC. Its protein is CASSLGSSGWIYEQYF. The complete variable domain, with remaining parts taken from reference TRBV7-9 and TRBJ2-7, reads DTGVSQNPRHKITKRGQNVTFRCDPISEHNRLYWYRQTLGQGPEFLTYFQNEAQLEKSRLLSDRFSAERPKGSFSTLEIQRTEQGDSAMYLCASSLGSSGWIYEQYFGPGTRLTVT.

About this clone itself: A junction end diverges from the germline sequence, so it may reflect a read error. The chain links TRBV7-2 to TRBJ2-6; D possibly corresponds to TRBD2 (7 bases). CDR3 length equals 16 residues. The germline gives CDR1 SGHTA, CDR2 FQGNSA. The CDR3 here is CASSLAEGRGANVLPF. The CDR3 coding sequence is TGTGCCAGCAGCTTAGCGGAGGGGAGGGGGGCCAACGTCCTGCCTTTC.

This sequence joins TRBV18 and TRBJ2-1; 8 bases line up with TRBD2. The V gene's germline CDR1 is KGHSH and CDR2 LQKENI. With V trimmed by 8 bases and J by 6 bases, 12 bases remained unmatched. The CDR3 runs 15 residues. The CDR3 loop reads CASTPLAGNTNEQFF. The CDR3 DNA sequence: TGTGCCAGCACGCCGCTAGCGGGTAATACCAATGAGCAGTTCTTC.

This clone appeared a few times. The V call is TRBV4-1, the J call TRBJ2-7; the D is unclear. The CDR3 sequence is 13 residues long. Trimming took off 4 bases at V and 7 bases at J, with 14 bases between the two ends. The germline V gene has CDR1 MGHRA and CDR2 YSYEKL. The CDR3, as DNA: TGCGCCAGCAGCCTCGGTCCAATGAATGAGCAGTACTTC. Protein: CASSLGPMNEQYF.

This chain connects TRBV6-1 to TRBJ2-7, with TRBD2 identical over 9 bases. Unmatched junction bases numbered 2, after V lost 3 bases and J lost 5 bases. The CDR3 is made up of 13 amino acids. Germline V gene lookup returns CDR1 MNHNS and CDR2 SASEGT. The CDR3 protein is CASSEREGHEQYF. DNA of the CDR3: TGTGCCAGCAGTGAGCGGGAGGGCCACGAGCAGTACTTC.

This rearrangement joins TRBV6-5 to TRBJ1-1; TRBD1 matches 8 bases. This CDR3 has 15 amino acids. The trim removed 6 bases at V and 0 bases at J, leaving 6 bases unmatched. Germline loops: CDR1 MNHEY, CDR2 SVGAGI. CDR3 in DNA: TGTGCCAGCAGCCTTTCAGGGGGCATGAACACTGAAGCTTTCTTT. Residues: CASSLSGGMNTEAFF.

In nucleotides, the CDR3 is TGTGCCAGCAGTTACTCCGACACATGGAACACTGAAGCTTTCTTT. As protein: CASSYSDTWNTEAFF. The chain couples TRBV6-5 to TRBJ1-1; D is uncertain. V gave up 0 bases and J gave up 1 base, with 9 bases separating them. The CDR3 covers 15 residues. The germline gives CDR1 MNHEY, CDR2 SVGAGI.

This chain links TRBV7-2 with TRBJ2-7, with 8 bases matching TRBD2. The V gene end was trimmed by 1 base and the J gene end by 4 bases; junction bases not matched to a gene: 12. Germline loops: CDR1 SGHTA, CDR2 FQGNSA. This CDR3 is 17 amino acids long. CDR3 in DNA: TGTGCCAGCAGCTTAGTCCTAGCGGGTGGGGATTTTTACGAGCAGTACTTC. Translating gives CASSLVLAGGDFYEQYF.